Shown below are 15 T cell receptor beta chains from a single sample sequenced in a study of vaccination and CD4 T cells after COVID-19. TCRdb passed the PCR reads through MiXCR, listing each CDR3 protein once. The sample carries roughly 25,000 distinct CDR3 sequences, 51% recorded once. The source material was CD4+ T cells from blood, sampled before SARS-CoV-2 vaccination. Source of these receptors: a human donor who had recovered from COVID-19.

This clonotype was counted between two and nine times. CDR3 sequence reads: CASSWGGRDNYGYTF. DNA for the CDR3: TGTGCCAGCAGCTGGGGAGGCAGGGACAATTATGGCTACACCTTC. The rearrangement links TRBV7-9 to TRBJ1-2, with D possibly matching TRBD1 (6 bases). The CDR3 covers 15 residues. Germline CDR1 SEHNR, CDR2 FQNEAQ (reference sequence). Between the trimmed V and J ends, which lost 4 bases and 5 bases, there was a span of 17 bases.

The chain is built from TRBV12-3 or TRBV12-4 and TRBJ2-3; TRBD2 is a possible D gene (5 bases). The V and J ends lost 10 bases and 0 bases respectively, with 17 bases between them. The CDR3 loop spans 15 amino acids. The CDR3: CATIGIRGSTDTQYF. The CDR3 coding sequence is TGTGCCACTATTGGAATACGGGGAAGCACAGATACGCAGTATTTT.

V gene TRBV9 combines with J gene TRBJ2-5, with unresolved D. The CDR3 loop spans 14 amino acids. Germline V lookup: CDR1 SGDLS, CDR2 YYNGEE. The V and J ends lost 1 base and 5 bases respectively, with 12 bases between them. CDR3 bases: TGTGCCAGCAGCGTAAGAGGATTCGGGGAGACCCAGTACTTC. Protein: CASSVRGFGETQYF.

V gene TRBV6-1 combines with J gene TRBJ2-2; 8 bases align to TRBD1. With V trimmed by 0 bases and J by 6 bases, 6 bases remained unmatched. This CDR3 is built from 16 residues. The germline V gene encodes CDR1 MNHNS and CDR2 SASEGT. The CDR3 DNA is TGTGCCAGCAGTGAAGCGCACCCAGGGGGCCCCGGGGAGCTGTTTTTT. Translated, it gives CASSEAHPGGPGELFF.

The CDR3 spells CASSQDMRRSQPQHF. The CDR3 DNA is TGCGCCAGCAGCCAAGATATGCGAAGGTCGCAGCCCCAGCATTTT. The chain has TRBV4-1 and TRBJ1-5, with D uncertain. Germline assignment: CDR1 MGHRA and CDR2 YSYEKL. Trimming cost V 0 bases and J 7 bases, with 13 bases left between them. The CDR3 runs 15 residues.

The chain combines TRBV12-3 or TRBV12-4 with TRBJ1-1, with TRBD1 as a possible D gene (6 bases). This CDR3 has 13 amino acids. V lost 3 bases, J lost 5 bases, and 10 bases lay in between. The CDR3 sequence: CASSFPQGTEAFF. In DNA, the CDR3 is TGTGCCAGCAGTTTTCCCCAGGGGACTGAAGCTTTCTTT.

This clonotype has only a few counts. This sequence joins TRBV6-5 and TRBJ2-5, with 9 bases fitting TRBD2. Germline CDR1 is MNHEY and CDR2 is SVGAGI. The V gene end was trimmed by 2 bases and the J gene end by 0 bases; junction bases not matched to a gene: 1. The CDR3 spans 15 residues. The CDR3, as DNA: TGTGCCAGCAGTTACCCTAGCGGGGACCAAGAGACCCAGTACTTC. Its translation is CASSYPSGDQETQYF.

This clonotype was observed a handful of times. The rearrangement links TRBV7-9 to TRBJ2-7; 7 nucleotides line up with TRBD1. This CDR3 spans 13 amino acids. Per the germline V gene, CDR1 is SEHNR and CDR2 is FQNEAQ (reference sequence). V gave up 5 bases and J gave up 6 bases; unmatched junction bases: 7. The CDR3 nucleotides are TGTGCCAGCAGCGTAGACAGGGTGGGCGAGCAGTACTTC. As protein: CASSVDRVGEQYF.

The V call is TRBV28, the J call TRBJ2-1, with 13 bases matching TRBD2. The CDR3 loop spans 15 amino acids. V shed 6 bases, J shed 9 bases, and the junction held 8 bases outside the gene matches. Germline loops: CDR1 MDHEN, CDR2 SYDVKM. DNA for the CDR3: TGTGCCAGCAGGCCGGGACTAGCGGGATTGGGTGAGCAGTTCTTC. Translation: CASRPGLAGLGEQFF.

This clonotype was observed a few times. The rearrangement joins TRBV29-1 to TRBJ2-7; weak D call: TRBD1 (6 bases). This CDR3 spans 13 amino acids. The germline gives CDR1 SQVTM, CDR2 ANQGSEA. Trimming shortened V by 6 bases and J by 6 bases, and 18 bases separated the two germline ends. This chain's CDR3 is CSVGGYPVFEQYF. The CDR3 DNA follows: TGCAGCGTAGGGGGTTACCCTGTGTTCGAGCAGTACTTC.

The V call is TRBV20-1, the J call TRBJ2-1; TRBD1 matches at 8 bases. Germline V gives CDR1 DFQATT, CDR2 SNEGSKA (reference sequence). The length of the CDR3 is 14 residues. Germline trimming cut 5 bases from V and 4 bases from J; bases unmatched to any gene: 7. Here the CDR3 reads CSAPGQDSYNEQFF. CDR3 bases: TGCAGTGCTCCGGGACAGGACTCTTACAATGAGCAGTTCTTC.

V gene TRBV10-3 combines with J gene TRBJ2-7, with D perhaps TRBD1 (5 bases). The germline CDR1 and CDR2 sequences are ENHRY and SYGVKD. The CDR3 consists of 15 residues. V was cut by 6 bases and J by 5 bases, with 20 bases left in between. For the CDR3, the DNA is TGTGCCATCAGCCCTCTTCAGGGTACGATCAACGAGCAGTACTTC. Its translation is CAISPLQGTINEQYF.

The chain joins TRBV7-2 to TRBJ2-7, with D perhaps TRBD1 or TRBD2 (6 bases each). CDR3 size: 15 residues. CDR1 SGHTA and CDR2 FQGNSA come from the germline V gene. The V end lost 1 base, the J end lost 3 bases, and 13 bases lay between the germline ends. DNA of the CDR3: TGTGCCAGCAGCTTAGTACCGGGGGCGAACTACGAGCAGTACTTC. Translated, it gives CASSLVPGANYEQYF.

The gene calls are TRBV18 and TRBJ1-5; D remains ambiguous. Germline assignment: CDR1 KGHSH and CDR2 LQKENI. There are 13 residues in the CDR3. V lost 2 bases and J lost 4, with 6 bases in between. The CDR3 here is CASSPGQNQPQHF. CDR3 bases: TGTGCCAGCTCACCAGGGCAGAATCAGCCCCAGCATTTT.

The V and J genes are TRBV28 and TRBJ1-6; D might be TRBD1 (5 bases). V lost 4 bases to trimming and J lost 2 bases, with 30 bases between them. Germline V gene data show CDR1 as MDHEN and CDR2 as SYDVKM. The CDR3 totals 22 residues. The CDR3 DNA follows: TGTGCCAGCAGTTCATTCTGGCCCCCCATCGGGGCGCCTAGCACCTATAATTCACCCCTCCACTTT. Translating gives CASSSFWPPIGAPSTYNSPLHF.